Below are 19 T cell receptor beta chains sequenced from a single sample in a study of molecular identifiers for immune sequencing clone quantification. TCRdb ran MiXCR on the PCR reads and lists one entry per CDR3 protein. The sample has 490,000 or so distinct CDR3 sequences, 20% to 25% seen once. The source material was naive CD8+ T cells from blood, with Jurkat cell RNA spiked in. Specified subset: FACS-sorted CD8+CD4-CCR7+CD45RA+ naive T cells. These receptors were obtained from a human donor in good health. Some libraries in this study had Jurkat cell RNA spiked in.

This chain connects TRBV3-1 to TRBJ1-1; TRBD1 agrees at 8 bases. The germline gives CDR1 LGHDT, CDR2 YNNKEL (reference sequence). The junction had 9 bases not matched to a gene; V was cut back by 2 bases and J by 4 bases. This CDR3 region has 16 residues. As DNA, the CDR3 is TGTGCCAGCAGCCAACCCGGACAGGGCGGCGGCACTGAAGCTTTCTTT. Amino acid sequence: CASSQPGQGGGTEAFF.

This clonotype was observed a handful of times. This sequence joins TRBV7-6 and TRBJ2-2; unclear D gene. V was clipped by 11 bases and J by 6 bases, with 16 bases between them. The V gene's germline CDR1 is SGHVS and CDR2 FNYEAQ. The CDR3 totals 13 residues. The CDR3 reads CAVPRPVAGELFF. CDR3 nucleotides: TGTGCCGTCCCCAGGCCGGTCGCCGGGGAGCTGTTTTTT.

The V gene is TRBV6-6, the J gene TRBJ2-4; maybe TRBD1 (7 bases). Trimming shortened V by 4 bases and J by 8 bases, and 18 bases separated the two germline ends. The CDR3 totals 15 residues. The germline V gene encodes CDR1 MNHNY and CDR2 SVGAGI (reference sequence). The CDR3 sequence: CASSSLGQRVDIQYF. DNA for the CDR3: TGTGCCAGCAGTTCCCTGGGACAGCGGGTGGACATTCAGTACTTC.

This clonotype was picked up a small number of times. CDR3 nucleotides: TGTGCCAGCAGCCCGCGACTAGCGGGAATGGAGGAGACCCAGTACTTC. Its protein is CASSPRLAGMEETQYF. V is TRBV14 and J is TRBJ2-5; 11 bases are shared with TRBD2. Germline-derived CDR1 and CDR2 are SGHDN and FVKESK. The junction had 9 bases not matched to a gene; V was cut back by 4 bases and J by 5 bases. This CDR3 is built from 16 residues.

The count of this clonotype is one. Given a much more abundant clone one base away, this may be a read error. The CDR3 carries no conserved terminal phenylalanine or tryptophan, so it likely arises from a read error. The gene calls are TRBV24-1 and TRBJ2-5, with TRBD1 as a possible D gene (6 bases). The V and J ends lost 3 bases and 1 base respectively, with 11 bases between them. CDR3 length: 15 residues. Per the germline V gene, CDR1 is KGHDR and CDR2 is SFDVKD. The CDR3 region is CATSDNRVGQETQYL. DNA for the CDR3: TGTGCCACCAGTGATAACAGGGTCGGCCAAGAGACCCAGTACTTG.

This clonotype was seen many times. This rearrangement joins TRBV20-1 to TRBJ1-1; D is undetermined. There are 13 residues in the CDR3. CDR1 DFQATT and CDR2 SNEGSKA come from the germline V gene (reference sequence). The ends were cut back, 5 bases at V and 5 bases at J, with 15 bases in the middle. The CDR3 DNA reads as TGCAGTGCTGTAGGGCATCTGGATACTGAAGCTTTCTTT. This encodes CSAVGHLDTEAFF.

As for this clonotype: A much larger clone differs from this one at a single base, so this may be a read error. The rearrangement links TRBV12-3 or TRBV12-4 to TRBJ2-3; 7 positions agree with TRBD2. The CDR3 covers 16 residues. After removal of 5 bases from V and 4 bases from J, the junction contained 12 bases not matched to a gene. The DNA of the CDR3 is TGTGCCAGCAGTGCCCTGACTAGCAGGGAACCAGATACGCAGTATTTT. Translated: CASSALTSREPDTQYF.

On this clonotype: A clone one base away is much larger, so this may be a read error. The chain has TRBV6-1 and TRBJ2-7; D remains ambiguous. Germline-derived CDR1 and CDR2 are MNHNS and SASEGT. Trimming left V 3 bases short and J 8 bases short, with 17 bases between. This CDR3 has 14 amino acids. Here the CDR3 reads CASSEYGPTYKQYF. The CDR3 nucleotides read TGTGCCAGCAGTGAGTACGGCCCCACATACAAGCAGTACTTC.

This clonotype was counted many times. The V and J genes are TRBV12-3 or TRBV12-4 and TRBJ2-7; D is unclear. This CDR3 has 12 residues. Trimming pared 2 bases from V and 4 bases from J, leaving 6 bases between. The CDR3 sequence: CASSLTWYEQYF. CDR3 coding DNA: TGTGCCAGCAGTTTAACTTGGTACGAGCAGTACTTC.

The gene calls are TRBV27 and TRBJ2-7; 9 bases align to TRBD1. The CDR3 has 15 amino acids. The J segment lost 3 bases and the V segment lost 4 bases, leaving 7 bases of the junction unmatched. Germline CDR1 reads MNHEY; CDR2 reads SMNVEV (reference sequence). CDR3 nucleotide sequence: TGTGCCAGCAGTTATAAGGGACAGGGAGTCTACGAGCAGTACTTC. Its translation: CASSYKGQGVYEQYF.

This clonotype was seen repeatedly, ten times or more. The rearrangement joins TRBV20-1 to TRBJ1-6; D remains unclear. This CDR3 contains 13 residues. CDR1 DFQATT and CDR2 SNEGSKA come from the germline V gene (reference sequence). V lost 6 bases, J lost 12 bases, and 18 bases lay in between. CDR3: CSARAGKLEPLHF. For the CDR3, the DNA is TGCAGTGCGCGTGCGGGGAAGTTAGAACCCCTCCACTTT.

The chain's CDR3 is CASSPTISNEQFF. The CDR3 coding sequence is TGCGCCAGCAGCCCCACCATCAGCAATGAGCAGTTCTTC. The J gene is TRBJ2-1, the V gene TRBV4-3; D is uncertain. The CDR3 extends over 13 amino acids. From germline, CDR1 is LGHNA and CDR2 YSLEER. Trimming left V 4 bases short and J 6 bases short, with 10 bases between.

The table lists this clonotype with many counts. V and J are TRBV2 and TRBJ2-3; D remains unclear. CDR1 and CDR2 (germline): SNHLY, FYNNEI. This CDR3 has 15 residues. With 3 bases removed from V and 0 bases from J, the gap between germline ends came to 10 bases. DNA of the CDR3: TGTGCCAGCAGTGAGGAGATACTGAGCACAGATACGCAGTATTTT. Amino acid sequence: CASSEEILSTDTQYF.

This clonotype was picked up a small number of times. The chain uses TRBV4-1 and TRBJ1-1, with no clear D. Germline V gene lookup returns CDR1 MGHRA and CDR2 YSYEKL. Trimming pared 0 bases from V and 12 bases from J, leaving 20 bases between. The CDR3 runs 15 residues. The CDR3 here is CASSQEWGREVGTFF. The CDR3 DNA follows: TGCGCCAGCAGCCAAGAGTGGGGTCGGGAGGTGGGAACTTTCTTT.

The chain combines TRBV20-1 with TRBJ1-1; 8 positions agree with TRBD1. Germline assignment: CDR1 DFQATT and CDR2 SNEGSKA (reference sequence). V dropped 5 bases and J dropped 1; count of bases not matched to a gene: 27. There are 21 residues in the CDR3. CDR3 protein: CSARPDRGRDGGPPKNTEAFF. The CDR3 region has the DNA TGCAGTGCTCGACCCGACAGGGGTCGGGACGGAGGTCCGCCCAAGAACACTGAAGCTTTCTTT.

In this sample, this clonotype turned up many times. The gene calls are TRBV7-2 and TRBJ2-3, with 9 bases lining up with TRBD2. The CDR3 runs to 16 residues. V dropped 2 bases and J dropped 2; count of bases not matched to a gene: 5. Germline V gives CDR1 SGHTA, CDR2 FQGNSA. CDR3 DNA: TGTGCCAGCAGCTTACCGATAGCGGGGGACACAGATACGCAGTATTTT. Amino acids: CASSLPIAGDTDTQYF.

Points on this clonotype: It may be a read error: a sequence one base away is much more abundant. The chain recombines TRBV14 with TRBJ2-2; D is undetermined. Trimming removed 4 bases at V and 6 bases at J, with 12 bases between. Per the germline V gene, CDR1 is SGHDN and CDR2 is FVKESK. The CDR3 contains 14 residues. The CDR3 reads CASSPTVAPGELFF. In DNA, the CDR3 is TGTGCCAGCAGCCCCACGGTCGCCCCCGGGGAGCTGTTTTTT. Filled out from reference TRBV14 and TRBJ2-2, the complete variable domain reads EAGVTQFPSHSVIEKGQTVTLRCDPISGHDNLYWYRRVMGKEIKFLLHFVKESKQDESGMPNNRFLAERTGGTYSTLKVQPAELEDSGVYFCASSPTVAPGELFFGEGSRLTVL.

As regards this clonotype: A much larger clone sits a single nucleotide away, making a read error possible. The chain combines TRBV14 with TRBJ2-5; TRBD2 agrees at 10 bases. The CDR3 covers 15 residues. Germline V CDR1 and CDR2: SGHDN, FVKESK. The CDR3 is CASSLLAGEQVTQYF. As DNA, the CDR3 is TGTGCCAGCAGCCTCCTAGCGGGAGAGCAAGTGACCCAGTACTTC.

CDR3 loop: CASSLLGLVTGELFF. Here the CDR3 DNA reads TGTGCCAGCAGCTTACTCGGACTAGTGACCGGGGAGCTGTTTTTT. The chain joins TRBV7-9 to TRBJ2-2, with 7 bases aligning to TRBD2. CDR1 is SEHNR, CDR2 FQNEAQ, per germline (reference sequence). The CDR3 loop spans 15 amino acids. The trim removed 2 bases at V and 5 bases at J, leaving 5 bases unmatched. The entire variable domain, with the rest obtained from reference TRBV7-9 and TRBJ2-2, is as follows: DTGVSQNPRHKITKRGQNVTFRCDPISEHNRLYWYRQTLGQGPEFLTYFQNEAQLEKSRLLSDRFSAERPKGSFSTLEIQRTEQGDSAMYLCASSLLGLVTGELFFGEGSRLTVL.